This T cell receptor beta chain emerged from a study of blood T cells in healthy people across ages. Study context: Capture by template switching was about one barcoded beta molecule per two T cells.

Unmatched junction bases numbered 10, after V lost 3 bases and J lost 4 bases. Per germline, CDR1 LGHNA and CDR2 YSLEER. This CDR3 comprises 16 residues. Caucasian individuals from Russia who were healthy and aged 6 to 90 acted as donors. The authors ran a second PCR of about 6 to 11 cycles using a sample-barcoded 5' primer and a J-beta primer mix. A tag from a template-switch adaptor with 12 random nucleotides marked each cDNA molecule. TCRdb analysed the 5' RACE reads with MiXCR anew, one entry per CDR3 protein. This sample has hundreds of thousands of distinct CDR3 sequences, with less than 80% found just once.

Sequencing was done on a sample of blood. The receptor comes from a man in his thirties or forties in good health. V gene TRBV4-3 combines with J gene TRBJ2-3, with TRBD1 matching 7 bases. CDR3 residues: CASSHEQGIAPDTQYF. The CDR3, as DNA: TGCGCCAGCAGCCATGAACAGGGGATCGCTCCAGATACGCAGTATTTT.